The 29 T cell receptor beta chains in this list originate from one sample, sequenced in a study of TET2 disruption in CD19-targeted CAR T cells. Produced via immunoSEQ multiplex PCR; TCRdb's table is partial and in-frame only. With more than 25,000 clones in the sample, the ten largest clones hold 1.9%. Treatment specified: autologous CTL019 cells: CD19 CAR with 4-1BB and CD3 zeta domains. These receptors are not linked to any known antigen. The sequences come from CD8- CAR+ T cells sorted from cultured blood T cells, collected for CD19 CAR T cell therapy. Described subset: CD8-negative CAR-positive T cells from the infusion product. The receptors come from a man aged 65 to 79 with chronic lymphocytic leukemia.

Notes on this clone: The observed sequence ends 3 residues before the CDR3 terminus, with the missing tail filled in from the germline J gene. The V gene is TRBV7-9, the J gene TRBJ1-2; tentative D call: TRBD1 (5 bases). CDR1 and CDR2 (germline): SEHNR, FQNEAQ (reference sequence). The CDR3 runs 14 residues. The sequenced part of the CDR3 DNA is TGTGCCAGCAGCGAGGCGGGGGGGTACAATGAA. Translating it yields CASSEAGGYNE. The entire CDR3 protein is CASSEAGGYNEYTF.

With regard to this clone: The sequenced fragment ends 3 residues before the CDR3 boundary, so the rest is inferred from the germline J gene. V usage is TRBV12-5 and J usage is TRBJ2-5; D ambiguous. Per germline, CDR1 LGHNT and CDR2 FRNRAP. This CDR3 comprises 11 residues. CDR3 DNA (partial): TGTGCTAGTGCCCCCACAGATACC. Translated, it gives CASAPTDT. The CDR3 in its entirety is CASAPTDTQYF.

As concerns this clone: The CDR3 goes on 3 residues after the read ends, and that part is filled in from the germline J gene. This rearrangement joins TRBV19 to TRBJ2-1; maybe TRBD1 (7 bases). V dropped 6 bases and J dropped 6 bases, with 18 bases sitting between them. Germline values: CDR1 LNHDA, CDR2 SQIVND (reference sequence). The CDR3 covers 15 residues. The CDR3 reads CASRGRGAVSNEQFF. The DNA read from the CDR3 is TGTGCCAGTAGGGGCAGGGGGGCAGTTTCCAATGAG.

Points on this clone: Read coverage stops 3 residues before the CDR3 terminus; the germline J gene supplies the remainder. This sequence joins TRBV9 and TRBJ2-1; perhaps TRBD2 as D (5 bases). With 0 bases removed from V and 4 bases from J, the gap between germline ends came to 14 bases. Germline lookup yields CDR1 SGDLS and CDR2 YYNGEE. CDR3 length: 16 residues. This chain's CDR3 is CASSVVKRTLYNEQFF. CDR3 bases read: TGTGCCAGCAGCGTAGTTAAGCGGACCCTTTACAATGAG. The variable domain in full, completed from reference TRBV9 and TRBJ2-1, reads DSGVTQTPKHLITATGQRVTLRCSPRSGDLSVYWYQQSLDQGLQFLIQYYNGEERAKGNILERFSAQQFPDLHSELNLSSLELGDSALYFCASSVVKRTLYNEQFFGPGTRLTVL.

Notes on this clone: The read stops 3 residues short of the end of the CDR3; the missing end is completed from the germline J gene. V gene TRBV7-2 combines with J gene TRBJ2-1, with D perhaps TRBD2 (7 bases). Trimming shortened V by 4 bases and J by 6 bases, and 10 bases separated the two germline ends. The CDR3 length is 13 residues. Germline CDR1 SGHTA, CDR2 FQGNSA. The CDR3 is CASSYRGANEQFF. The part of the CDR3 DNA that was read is TGTGCCAGCAGCTACCGGGGGGCCAATGAG.

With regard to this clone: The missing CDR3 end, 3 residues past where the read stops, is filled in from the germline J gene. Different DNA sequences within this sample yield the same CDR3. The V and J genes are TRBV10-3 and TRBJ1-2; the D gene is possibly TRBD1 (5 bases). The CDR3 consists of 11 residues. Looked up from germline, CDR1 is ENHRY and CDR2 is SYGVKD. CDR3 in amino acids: CAIRDTEGYTF. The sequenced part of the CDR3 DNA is TGTGCCATCAGGGACACAGAAGGC.

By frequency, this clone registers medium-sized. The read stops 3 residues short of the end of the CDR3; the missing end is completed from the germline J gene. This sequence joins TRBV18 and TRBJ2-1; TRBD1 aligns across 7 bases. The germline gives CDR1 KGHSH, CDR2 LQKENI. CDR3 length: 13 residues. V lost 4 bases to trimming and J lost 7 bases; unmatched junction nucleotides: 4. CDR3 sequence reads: CASSLDRVNEQFF. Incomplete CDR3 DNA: TGTGCCAGCTCACTTGACAGGGTAAATGAG.

The CDR3 DNA, read in part, is TGTGCCAGCCTAAGACTAGCGGGTGAAGAC. Translation gives CASLRLAGED. The full-length CDR3 reads as CASLRLAGEDYTF. The gene calls are TRBV2 and TRBJ1-2; D uncertain. The read gets to within 3 residues of the CDR3 end, and the germline J gene fills in the rest. This CDR3 contains 13 residues. CDR1 is SNHLY and CDR2 is FYNNEI in the germline V gene.

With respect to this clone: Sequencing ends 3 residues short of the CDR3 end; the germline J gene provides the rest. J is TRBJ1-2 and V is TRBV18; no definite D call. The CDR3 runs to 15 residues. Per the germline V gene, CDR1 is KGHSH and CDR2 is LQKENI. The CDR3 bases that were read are TGTGCCAGCTCACCACAAGCTAGCAGCACAGATACC. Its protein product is CASSPQASSTDT. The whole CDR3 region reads CASSPQASSTDTYTF. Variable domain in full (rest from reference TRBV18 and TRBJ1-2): NAGVMQNPRHLVRRRGQEARLRCSPMKGHSHVYWYRQLPEEGLKFMVYLQKENIIDESGMPKERFSAEFPKEGPSILRIQQVVRGDSAAYFCASSPQASSTDTYTFGSGTRLTVV.

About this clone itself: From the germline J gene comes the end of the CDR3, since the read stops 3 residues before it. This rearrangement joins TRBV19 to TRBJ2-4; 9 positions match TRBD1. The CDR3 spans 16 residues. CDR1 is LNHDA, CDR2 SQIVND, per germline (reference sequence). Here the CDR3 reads CASKGQGGTAAGGQYF. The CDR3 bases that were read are TGTGCCAGTAAGGGACAGGGAGGGACCGCGGCAGGTGGT.

The sequenced CDR3 bases are TGTGCCAGCAGTGGGGGGGGCGCAGGGAACACTGAA. Translation: CASSGGGAGNTE. From start to end, the CDR3 is CASSGGGAGNTEAFF. The rearrangement uses TRBV2 and TRBJ1-1; a weak D match, TRBD1 (6 bases). The read falls 3 residues short of the CDR3 end, and the missing part is taken from the germline J gene. CDR3 size: 15 residues. V was shortened by 4 bases and J by 1 base, with 13 bases between the two germline ends. Germline V gene lookup returns CDR1 SNHLY and CDR2 FYNNEI.

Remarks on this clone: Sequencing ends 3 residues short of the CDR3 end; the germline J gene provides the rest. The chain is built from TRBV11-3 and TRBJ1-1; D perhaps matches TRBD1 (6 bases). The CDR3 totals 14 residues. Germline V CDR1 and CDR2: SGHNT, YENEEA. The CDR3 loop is CASSLGGGGQEAFF. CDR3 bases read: TGTGCCAGCAGCTTAGGGGGGGGCGGCCAGGAA.

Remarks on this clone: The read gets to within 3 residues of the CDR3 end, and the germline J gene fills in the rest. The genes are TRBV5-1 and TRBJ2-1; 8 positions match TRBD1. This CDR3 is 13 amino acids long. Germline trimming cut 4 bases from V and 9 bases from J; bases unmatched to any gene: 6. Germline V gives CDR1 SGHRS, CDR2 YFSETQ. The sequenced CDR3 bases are TGCGCCAGCAGCAGTCAGGGGGCTGGTGAG. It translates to CASSSQGAGE. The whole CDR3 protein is CASSSQGAGEQFF.

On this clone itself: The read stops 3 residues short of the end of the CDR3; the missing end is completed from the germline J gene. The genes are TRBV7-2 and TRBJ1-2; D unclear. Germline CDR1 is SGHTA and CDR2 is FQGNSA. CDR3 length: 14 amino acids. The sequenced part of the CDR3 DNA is TGTGCCAGCAGCCCCCGGAGAGCGAGGTACGAC. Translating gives CASSPRRARYD. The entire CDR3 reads CASSPRRARYDYTF.

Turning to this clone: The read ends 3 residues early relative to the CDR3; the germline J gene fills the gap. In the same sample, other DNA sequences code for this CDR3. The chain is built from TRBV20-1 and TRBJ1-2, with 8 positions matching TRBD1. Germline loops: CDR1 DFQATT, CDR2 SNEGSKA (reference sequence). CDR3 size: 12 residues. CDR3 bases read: TGCAGTGCTAGAGGGGACAGGCGTGGT. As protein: CSARGDRRG. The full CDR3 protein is CSARGDRRGYTF.

CDR3 DNA, as far as it was read: TGTGCCAGCTCACCAAGACGGGTGGAGACT. Protein product: CASSPRRVET. The full CDR3 is CASSPRRVETQYF. The chain joins TRBV18 to TRBJ2-4; D remains unclear. The missing CDR3 end, 3 residues past where the read stops, is filled in from the germline J gene. Germline CDR1 KGHSH, CDR2 LQKENI. CDR3 length equals 13 residues.

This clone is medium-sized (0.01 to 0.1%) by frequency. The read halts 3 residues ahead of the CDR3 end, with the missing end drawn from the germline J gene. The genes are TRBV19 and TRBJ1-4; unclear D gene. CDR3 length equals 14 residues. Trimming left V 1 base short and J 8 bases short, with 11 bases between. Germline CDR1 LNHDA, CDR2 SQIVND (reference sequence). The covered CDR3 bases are TGTGCCAGTAGTATAGGGCAGCCGACAGAAAAA. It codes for CASSIGQPTEK. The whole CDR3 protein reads CASSIGQPTEKLFF.

This CDR3 is CASHCGGGDTGELFF. Incomplete CDR3 DNA: TGTGCCAGCCATTGCGGGGGGGGCGACACCGGGGAG. This chain connects TRBV7-3 to TRBJ2-2, with 9 nucleotides matching TRBD2. The read halts 3 residues ahead of the CDR3 end, with the missing end drawn from the germline J gene. The CDR3 spans 15 residues. From germline, CDR1 is SGHTA and CDR2 FQGTGA. Germline trimming cut 8 bases from V and 3 bases from J; bases unmatched to any gene: 7.

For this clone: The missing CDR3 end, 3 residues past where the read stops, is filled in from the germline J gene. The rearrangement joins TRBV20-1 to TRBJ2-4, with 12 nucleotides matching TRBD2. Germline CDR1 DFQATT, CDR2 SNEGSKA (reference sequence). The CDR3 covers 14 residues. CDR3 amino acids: CSAIASGGAETQYF. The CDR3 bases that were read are TGCAGTGCGATCGCTAGCGGGGGGGCGGAGACT.

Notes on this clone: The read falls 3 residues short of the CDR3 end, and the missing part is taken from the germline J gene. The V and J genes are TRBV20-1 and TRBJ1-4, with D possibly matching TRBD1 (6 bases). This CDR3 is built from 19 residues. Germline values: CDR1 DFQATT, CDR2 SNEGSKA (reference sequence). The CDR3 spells CSARALLAGAQSGANVLFF. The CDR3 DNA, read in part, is TGCAGTGCTAGAGCACTACTAGCGGGGGCTCAATCTGGGGCCAACGTA.

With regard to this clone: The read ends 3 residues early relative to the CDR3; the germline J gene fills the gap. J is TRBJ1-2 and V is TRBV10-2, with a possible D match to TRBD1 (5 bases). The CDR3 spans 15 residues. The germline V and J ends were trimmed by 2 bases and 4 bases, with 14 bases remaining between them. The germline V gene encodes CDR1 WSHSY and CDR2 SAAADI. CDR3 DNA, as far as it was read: TGCGCCAGCAGTGAGGGTTTCGACAGTCTCTATGGC. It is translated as CASSEGFDSLYG. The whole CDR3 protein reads CASSEGFDSLYGYTF.

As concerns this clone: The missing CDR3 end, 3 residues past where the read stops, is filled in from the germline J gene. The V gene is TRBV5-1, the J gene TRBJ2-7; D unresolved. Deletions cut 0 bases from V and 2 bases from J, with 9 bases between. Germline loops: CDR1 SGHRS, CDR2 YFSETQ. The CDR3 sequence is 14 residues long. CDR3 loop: CASSLGQFAYEQYF. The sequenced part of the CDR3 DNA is TGCGCCAGCAGCTTGGGTCAGTTCGCCTACGAG.

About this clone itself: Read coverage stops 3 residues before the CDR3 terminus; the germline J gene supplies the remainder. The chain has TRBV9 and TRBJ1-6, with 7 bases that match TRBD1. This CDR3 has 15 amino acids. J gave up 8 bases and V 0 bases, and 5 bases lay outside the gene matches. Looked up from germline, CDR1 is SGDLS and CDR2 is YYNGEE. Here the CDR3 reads CASSVGTGSDSPLHF. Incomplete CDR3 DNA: TGTGCCAGCAGCGTAGGGACAGGTAGCGATTCACCC.

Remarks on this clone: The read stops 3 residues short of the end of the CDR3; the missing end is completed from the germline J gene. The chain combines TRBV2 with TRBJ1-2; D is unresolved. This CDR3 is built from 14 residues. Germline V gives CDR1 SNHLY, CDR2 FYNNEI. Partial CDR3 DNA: TGTGCCAGCAGTTTCCGGACTTCCCCCTACGAC. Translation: CASSFRTSPYD. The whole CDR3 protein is CASSFRTSPYDYTF.

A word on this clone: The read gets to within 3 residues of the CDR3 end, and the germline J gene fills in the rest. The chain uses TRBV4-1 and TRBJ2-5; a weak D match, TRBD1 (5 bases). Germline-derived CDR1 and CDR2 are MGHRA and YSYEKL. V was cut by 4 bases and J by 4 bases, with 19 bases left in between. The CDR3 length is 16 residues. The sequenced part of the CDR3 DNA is TGCGCCAGCAGCCGACAAACTATGGGGCTAGGAGAGACC. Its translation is CASSRQTMGLGET. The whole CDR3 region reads CASSRQTMGLGETQYF.

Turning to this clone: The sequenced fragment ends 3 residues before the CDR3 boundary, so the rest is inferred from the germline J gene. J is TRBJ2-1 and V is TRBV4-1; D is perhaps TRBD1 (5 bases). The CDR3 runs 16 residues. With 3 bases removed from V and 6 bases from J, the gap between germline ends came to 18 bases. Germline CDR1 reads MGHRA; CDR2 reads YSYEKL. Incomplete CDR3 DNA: TGCGCCAGCAGCCAGGTCGACCAGGGTTGGGTCAATGAG. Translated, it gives CASSQVDQGWVNE. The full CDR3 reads CASSQVDQGWVNEQFF.

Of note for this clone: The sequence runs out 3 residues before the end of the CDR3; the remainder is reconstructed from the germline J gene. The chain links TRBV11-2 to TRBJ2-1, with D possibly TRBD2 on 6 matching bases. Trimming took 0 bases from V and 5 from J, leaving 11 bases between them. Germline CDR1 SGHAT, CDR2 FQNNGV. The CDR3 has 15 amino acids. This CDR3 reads CASSLERTTNNEQFF. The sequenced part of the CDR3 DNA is TGTGCCAGCAGCTTAGAACGGACTACTAACAATGAG.

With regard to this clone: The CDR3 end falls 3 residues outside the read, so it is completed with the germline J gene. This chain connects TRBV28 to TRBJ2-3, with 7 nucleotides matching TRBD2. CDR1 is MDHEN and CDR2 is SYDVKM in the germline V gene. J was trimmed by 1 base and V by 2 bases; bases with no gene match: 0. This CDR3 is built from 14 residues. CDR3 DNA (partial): TGTGCCAGCAGTTTACGGGGGGGCACAGATACG. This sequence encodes CASSLRGGTDT. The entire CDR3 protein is CASSLRGGTDTQYF.

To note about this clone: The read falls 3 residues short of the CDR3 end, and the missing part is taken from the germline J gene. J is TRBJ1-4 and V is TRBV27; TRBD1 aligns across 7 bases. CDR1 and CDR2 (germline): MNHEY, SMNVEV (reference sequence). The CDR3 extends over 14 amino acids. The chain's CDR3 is CASSLGTVNSPLFF. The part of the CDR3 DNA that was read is TGTGCCAGCAGTTTAGGGACAGTGAATTCACCA.